This T cell receptor (beta chain) stems from a study of cytomegalovirus exposure and HLA in healthy donors. Whole-study findings and limits: A classifier reportedly called cytomegalovirus status with high sensitivity and specificity. Cytomegalovirus association was assigned to some 160 TCR beta chains. The CMV antigen specificity of a few CMV-associated chains was confirmed through in vitro analysis.

Trimming shortened V by 1 base and J by 1 base, and 17 bases separated the two germline ends. CDR3 length: 17 amino acids. The germline CDR1 and CDR2 sequences are SGDLS and YYNGEE. The donors were in the roughly 120-subject validation cohort; that cohort was separate from the roughly 660-subject first cohort. With respect to this clone: Antigen specificity is unknown.

Profiled with immunoSEQ multiplex PCR; TCRdb holds only in-frame clones, not every one. The sample holds about 330,000 clones, 75% to 90% seen once. The gene calls are TRBV9 and TRBJ1-1; D ambiguous. Sequencing was performed on PBMCs. The sequence was obtained from a woman in her 30s in good health and CMV-seropositive. CDR3 nucleotide sequence: TGTGCCAGCAGCGTATTTCAACGTGGCTTTCGGAACACTGAAGCTTTCTTT. This translates into CASSVFQRGFRNTEAFF.